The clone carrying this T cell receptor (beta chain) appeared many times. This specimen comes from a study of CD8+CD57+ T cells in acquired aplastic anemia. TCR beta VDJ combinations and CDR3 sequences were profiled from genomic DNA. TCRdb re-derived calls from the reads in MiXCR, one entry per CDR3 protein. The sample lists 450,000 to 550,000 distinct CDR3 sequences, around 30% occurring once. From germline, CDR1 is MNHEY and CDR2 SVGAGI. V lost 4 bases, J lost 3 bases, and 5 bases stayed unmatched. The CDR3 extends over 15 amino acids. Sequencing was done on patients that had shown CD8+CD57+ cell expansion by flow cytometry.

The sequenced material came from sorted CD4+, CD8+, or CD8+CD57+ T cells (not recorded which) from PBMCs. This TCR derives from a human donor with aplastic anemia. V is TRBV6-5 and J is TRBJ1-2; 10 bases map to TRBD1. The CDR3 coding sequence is TGTGCCAGCAGTTTCGGACAGGGGGGCGACTATGGCTACACCTTC. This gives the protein CASSFGQGGDYGYTF.